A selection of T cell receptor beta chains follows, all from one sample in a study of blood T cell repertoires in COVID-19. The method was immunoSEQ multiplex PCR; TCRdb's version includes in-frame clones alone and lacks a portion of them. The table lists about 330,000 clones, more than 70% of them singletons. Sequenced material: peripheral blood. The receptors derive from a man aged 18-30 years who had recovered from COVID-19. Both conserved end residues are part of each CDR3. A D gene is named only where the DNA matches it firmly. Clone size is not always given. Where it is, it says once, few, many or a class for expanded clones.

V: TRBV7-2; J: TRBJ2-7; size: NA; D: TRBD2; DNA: TGTGCCAGCAGCTTGGGGACTACAACGGATCAGTACTTC; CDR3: CASSLGTTTDQYF
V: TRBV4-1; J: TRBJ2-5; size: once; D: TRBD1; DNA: TGCGCCAGCAGCCAAGGGGTCGGGACAGGGTCAGGGACCCAGTACTTC; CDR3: CASSQGVGTGSGTQYF
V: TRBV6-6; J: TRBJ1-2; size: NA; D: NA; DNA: TGTGCCAGCAGTTACGGGAGCGGCTATGGCTACACCTTC; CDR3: CASSYGSGYGYTF
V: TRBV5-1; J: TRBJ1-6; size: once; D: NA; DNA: TGCGCCAGCAGTACAGGGAGCTCCTATAATTCACCCCTCCACTTT; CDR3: CASSTGSSYNSPLHF
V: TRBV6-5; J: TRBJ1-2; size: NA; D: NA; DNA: TGTGCCAGCAGTTACGGGGGAGGTAACTATGGCTACACCTTC; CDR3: CASSYGGGNYGYTF
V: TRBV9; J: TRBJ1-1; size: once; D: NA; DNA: TGTGCCAGCAGCGTATACAGAGACACTGAAGCTTTCTTT; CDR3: CASSVYRDTEAFF
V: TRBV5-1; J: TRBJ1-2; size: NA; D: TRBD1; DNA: TGCGCCAGCAGCGCGGGACAGGGCTCTACTGGCTACACCTTC; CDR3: CASSAGQGSTGYTF
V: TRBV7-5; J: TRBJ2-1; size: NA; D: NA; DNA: TGTGCCAGAAGCTTGTTATACGAGGACAATGAGCAGTTCTTC; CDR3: CARSLLYEDNEQFF
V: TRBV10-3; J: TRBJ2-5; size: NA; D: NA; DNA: TGTGCCATCAGTGAGTCGAGCCTAGTGAGGGGGGAGACCCAGTACTTC; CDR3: CAISESSLVRGETQYF
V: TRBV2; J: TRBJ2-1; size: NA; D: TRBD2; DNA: TGTGCCAGCAGTGGCGCCGGGACTAGCGGGAGGTCGAGCTCCTACAATGAGCAGTTCTTC; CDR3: CASSGAGTSGRSSSYNEQFF
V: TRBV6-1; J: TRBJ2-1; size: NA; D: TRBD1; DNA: TGTGCCAGCAGTGCCCCACTGGGGACAGGAAACAATGAGCAGTTCTTC; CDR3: CASSAPLGTGNNEQFF
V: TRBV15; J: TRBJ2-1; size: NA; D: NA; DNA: TGTGCCACCAGCAAGGGACAAATGGGGACCTACAATGAGCAGTTCTTC; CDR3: CATSKGQMGTYNEQFF
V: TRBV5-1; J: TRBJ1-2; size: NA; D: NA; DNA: TGCGCCAGCAGCTTGGGGGATGGGACAACTAGCGCCAACTATGGCTACACCTTC; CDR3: CASSLGDGTTSANYGYTF
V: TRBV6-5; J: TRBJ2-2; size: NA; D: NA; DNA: TGTGCCAGCAGTTACTCAACGGGTCGAAACACCGGGGAGCTGTTTTTT; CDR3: CASSYSTGRNTGELFF
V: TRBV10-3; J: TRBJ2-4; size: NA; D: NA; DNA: TGTGCCATCAGTGAGTCCTTTGGTTGGCAGGGAAACATTCAGTACTTC; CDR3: CAISESFGWQGNIQYF
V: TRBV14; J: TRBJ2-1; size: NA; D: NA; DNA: TGTGCCAGCAGCCATACAAGGGCGGAGACAACCGGAGGGGTGTCCTACAATGAGCAGTTCTTC; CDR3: CASSHTRAETTGGVSYNEQFF
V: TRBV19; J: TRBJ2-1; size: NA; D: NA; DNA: TGTGCCAGTAGTATCCTGTGGGGAGAGTACAATGAGCAGTTCTTC; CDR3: CASSILWGEYNEQFF
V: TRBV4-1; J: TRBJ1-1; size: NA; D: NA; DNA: TGCGCCAGCAGCCCACTGAGGGACACTGAAGCTTTCTTT; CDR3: CASSPLRDTEAFF
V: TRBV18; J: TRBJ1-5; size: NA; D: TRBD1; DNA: TGTGCCAGCTCACCAGCAGTGAGGGGGCAGAATCAGCCCCAGCATTTT; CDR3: CASSPAVRGQNQPQHF
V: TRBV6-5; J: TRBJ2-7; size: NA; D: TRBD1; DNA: TGTGCCAGCAGTTACGGGACAGGGGATTACGAGCAGTACTTC; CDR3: CASSYGTGDYEQYF
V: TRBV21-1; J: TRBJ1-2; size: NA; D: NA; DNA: TGTGCCAGCAGCGAAAGGACAGGCTATGGCTACACCTTC; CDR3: CASSERTGYGYTF
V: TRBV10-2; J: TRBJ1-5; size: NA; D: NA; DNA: TGCGCCAGCAGTGGATCGGGGTTTGGCAATCAGCCCCAGCATTTT; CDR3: CASSGSGFGNQPQHF
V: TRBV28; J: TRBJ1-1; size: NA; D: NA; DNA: TGTGCCAGCAGGCCCCGGAGCAGCACTGAAGCTTTCTTT; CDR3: CASRPRSSTEAFF
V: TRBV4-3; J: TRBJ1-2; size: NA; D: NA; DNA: TGCGCCAGCAGCCAAGATGAGTCGGGATGGGAGTATGGCTACACCTTC; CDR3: CASSQDESGWEYGYTF
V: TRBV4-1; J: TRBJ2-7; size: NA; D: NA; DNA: TGCGCCAGCAGCCACCAGTCAGGGTCCCTCTACGAGCAGTACTTC; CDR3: CASSHQSGSLYEQYF
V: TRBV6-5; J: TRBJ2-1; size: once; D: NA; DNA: TGTGCCAGCAGGGAGGGGAGCAGGAATGAGCAGTTCTTC; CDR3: CASREGSRNEQFF
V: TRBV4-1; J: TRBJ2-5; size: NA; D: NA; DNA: TGCGCCAGCAGCCTGGCCCTCGGGGAGACCCAGTACTTC; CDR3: CASSLALGETQYF
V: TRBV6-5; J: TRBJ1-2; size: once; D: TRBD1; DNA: TGTGCCAGCAGTAAACAGGGGTTGAGCGGCTACACCTTC; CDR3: CASSKQGLSGYTF
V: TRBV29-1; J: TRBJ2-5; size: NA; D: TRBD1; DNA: TGCAGCGTTACTCCCGGGACAGGGGGCGAGACCCAGTACTTC; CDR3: CSVTPGTGGETQYF
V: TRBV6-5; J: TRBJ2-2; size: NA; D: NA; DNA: TGTGCCAGCAGTTACTCGGACTCCTACACCGGGGAGCTGTTTTTT; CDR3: CASSYSDSYTGELFF
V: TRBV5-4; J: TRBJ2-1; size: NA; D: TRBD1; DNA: TGTGCCAGCAGCCGGGACAGGGGGCCCAATGAGCAGTTCTTC; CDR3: CASSRDRGPNEQFF
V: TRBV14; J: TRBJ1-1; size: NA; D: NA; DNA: TGTGCCAGCAGCCAAGCACTAGGTCACTCCGTGAACACTGAAGCTTTCTTT; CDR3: CASSQALGHSVNTEAFF
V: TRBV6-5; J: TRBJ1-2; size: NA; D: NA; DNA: TGTGCCAGCAGTTACGGTCAGCGTAGAGGCTACACCTTC; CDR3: CASSYGQRRGYTF
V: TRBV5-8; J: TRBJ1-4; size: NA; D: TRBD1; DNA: TGTGCCAGCAGCTTGTCTGGACAGGGGCCAACTAATGAAAAACTGTTTTTT; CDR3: CASSLSGQGPTNEKLFF
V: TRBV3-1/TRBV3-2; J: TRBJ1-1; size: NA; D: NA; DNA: TGTGCCAGCAGCCAAGGGGGGCTCCCCCTCGGGACTGAAGCTTTCTTT; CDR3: CASSQGGLPLGTEAFF
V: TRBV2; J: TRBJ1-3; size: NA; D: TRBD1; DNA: TGTGCCAGCAGTGAATTGGGGACAGGGCCGAGAGGAAACACCATATATTTT; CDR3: CASSELGTGPRGNTIYF
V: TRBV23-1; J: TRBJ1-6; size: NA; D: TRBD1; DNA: TGCGCCAGCCCAACCACACCGGGACAGCTTCACTCCTATAATTCACCCCTCCACTTT; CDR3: CASPTTPGQLHSYNSPLHF
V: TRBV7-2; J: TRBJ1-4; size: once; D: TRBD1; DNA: TGTGCCAGCAGCTTAGGAACAGGGGGTAATGAAAAACTGTTTTTT; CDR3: CASSLGTGGNEKLFF
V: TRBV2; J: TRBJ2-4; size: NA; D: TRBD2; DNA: TGTGCCAGCAGTGAAGCTCAACTAGCGGGAGTTGTCAAAAACATTCAGTACTTC; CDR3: CASSEAQLAGVVKNIQYF
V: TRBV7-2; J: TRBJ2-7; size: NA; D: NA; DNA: TGTGCCAGCAGCTTAGCGCGGTGGCCTTTGCGGGGACCCTACGAGCAGTACTTC; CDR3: CASSLARWPLRGPYEQYF
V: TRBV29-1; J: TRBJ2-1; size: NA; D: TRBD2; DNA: TGCAGCGTTGGGGGTCTAGGACTAGAGCATAATGAGCAGTTCTTC; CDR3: CSVGGLGLEHNEQFF
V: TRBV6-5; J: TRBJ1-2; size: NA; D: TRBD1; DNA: TGTGCCAGCAGTTACGGGCCCGGACAGGGGGCCTATGGCTACACCTTC; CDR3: CASSYGPGQGAYGYTF
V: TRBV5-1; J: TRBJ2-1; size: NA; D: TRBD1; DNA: TGCGCCAGCAGCATCAGGACAGGGAGGAATGAGCAGTTCTTC; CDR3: CASSIRTGRNEQFF
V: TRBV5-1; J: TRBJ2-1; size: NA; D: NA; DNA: TGCGCCAGCAGCTTCTCGACAGAGAGGTACAATGAGCAGTTCTTC; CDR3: CASSFSTERYNEQFF
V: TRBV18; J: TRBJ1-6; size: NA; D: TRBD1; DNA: TGTGCCAGCTCTCGATCCGACAGGGGTGACTCACCCCTCCACTTT; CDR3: CASSRSDRGDSPLHF